The clone carrying this T cell receptor beta chain was recorded a few times. Antigen unknown. Per germline, CDR1 MDHEN and CDR2 SYDVKM. The CDR3 is 13 amino acids. Between the trimmed V and J ends, which lost 2 bases and 7 bases, there was a span of 8 bases. This specimen comes from a study of beta chain features in type 1 diabetes. The isolated RNA, all of it, was reverse transcribed, so expressed TCRB transcripts were what got sequenced. TCRdb's table, derived via immunoSEQ multiplex PCR, lists solely in-frame clones and lacks some. The table lists approximately 380,000 clones, over 13% of them singletons. Cell sorting via CD45RO/CCR7/CD25/CD127/CD95/CD27 was performed to obtain CD4+ naive, central memory, regulatory and stem cell-like memory cells. Study-wide points: The similarity of naive, central memory and Treg TCRB repertoires appeared greater among patients than among healthy donors. VDJ junctions from patients with type 1 diabetes contained fewer insertions and more deletions.

Sample: naive CD4+ T cells from blood. This sequence joins TRBV28 and TRBJ2-2; D not resolved. The clonotype comes from a woman between 18 and 29 years old in good health. The CDR3 DNA reads TGTGCCAGCAGTTTACCGGTATTCGGGGAGCTGTTTTTT. Translation gives CASSLPVFGELFF.